These 15 T cell receptor beta chains were all obtained from the same sample, sequenced in a study of cytomegalovirus exposure and HLA in healthy donors. The PCR had 60 Vbeta and 13 Jbeta primers. Some clones are missing from TCRdb's copy, which holds only in-frame ones; the method was immunoSEQ multiplex PCR. The sample records about 150,000 clones, about 78% being singletons. Sequences were obtained from PBMCs. The receptor set was obtained from a male donor in good health and CMV-seronegative.

The CDR3 nucleotides are TGTGCCAGCAGCCAACTTTCGGCAGGGCTCTCTGGAAACACCATATATTTT. It is translated as CASSQLSAGLSGNTIYF. V usage is TRBV14 and J usage is TRBJ1-3; tentative D call: TRBD1 (5 bases). Germline V CDR1 and CDR2: SGHDN, FVKESK. This CDR3 comprises 17 residues. The V and J ends lost 2 bases and 0 bases respectively, with 14 bases between them.

The rearrangement joins TRBV28 to TRBJ1-5, with 9 nucleotides matching TRBD1. This CDR3 comprises 14 residues. Trimming at V came to 6 bases and at J to 7 bases, leaving 7 bases not matched to a gene. CDR1 is MDHEN, CDR2 SYDVKM, per germline. The CDR3 nucleotides read TGTGCCAGCAGCCCGGGACAGGGTAGACAGCCCCAGCATTTT. It is translated as CASSPGQGRQPQHF.

This clone was detected only a few times. The chain carries TRBV5-1 and TRBJ2-5, with D possibly matching TRBD2 (5 bases). The CDR3 is 15 residues long. The ends were cut back, 0 bases at V and 4 bases at J, with 13 bases in the middle. Germline-derived CDR1 and CDR2 are SGHRS and YFSETQ. In nucleotides, the CDR3 is TGCGCCAGCAGCTTGGCGCTCACCGAGGGAGAGACCCAGTACTTC. Its protein is CASSLALTEGETQYF.

The chain is built from TRBV27 and TRBJ1-2, with 8 bases that match TRBD1. V lost 6 bases and J lost 4; bases outside the gene matches: 10. Germline lookup yields CDR1 MNHEY and CDR2 SMNVEV (reference sequence). The CDR3 has 15 amino acids. The CDR3 bases are TGTGCCAGCAGGGAAGGACAGGGACTGGGCTATGGCTACACCTTC. Encoded protein: CASREGQGLGYGYTF.

The chain has TRBV10-3 and TRBJ2-3, with 9 bases identical to TRBD2. The CDR3 covers 17 residues. Unmatched junction bases numbered 5, after V lost 0 bases and J lost 1 base. The germline V gene has CDR1 ENHRY and CDR2 SYGVKD. CDR3 bases: TGTGCCATCAGTGAGTCGAAGATAGCGGGGGGCACAGATACGCAGTATTTT. This translates into CAISESKIAGGTDTQYF.

The chain links TRBV11-3 to TRBJ1-1; D remains ambiguous. Deletions cut 4 bases from V and 3 bases from J, with 6 bases between. This CDR3 contains 12 residues. Germline V gene sequence: CDR1 SGHNT, CDR2 YENEEA. The CDR3 loop reads CASSSEDTEAFF. The CDR3 nucleotides read TGTGCCAGCAGCTCCGAGGACACTGAAGCTTTCTTT.

CDR3 amino acids: CASSNTGIQYF. In DNA, the CDR3 is TGTGCCAGCAGTAATACAGGGATTCAGTACTTC. V usage is TRBV6-1 and J usage is TRBJ2-7; TRBD1 might be the D (6 bases). This CDR3 contains 11 residues. V was clipped by 5 bases and J by 10 bases, with 12 bases between them. CDR1 MNHNS and CDR2 SASEGT come from the germline V gene.

The chain carries TRBV5-1 and TRBJ1-1; 8 bases fit TRBD1. Germline CDR1 and CDR2: SGHRS and YFSETQ. CDR3 length equals 15 residues. With V trimmed by 2 bases and J by 1 base, 4 bases remained unmatched. Here the CDR3 reads CASSLGQGGNTEAFF. In DNA form, the CDR3 reads TGCGCCAGCAGCTTAGGACAGGGCGGGAACACTGAAGCTTTCTTT.

The genes are TRBV5-6 and TRBJ2-3; 7 bases match TRBD1. V shed 4 bases, J shed 4 bases, and the junction held 9 bases outside the gene matches. The CDR3 has 15 amino acids. CDR1 and CDR2 from the germline V gene are SGHDT and YYEEEE. The CDR3 coding sequence is TGTGCCAGCAGCCCGGCGACAGGGACCGCAGATACGCAGTATTTT. Translation: CASSPATGTADTQYF.

Only a few counts were recorded for this clone. The chain links TRBV11-1 to TRBJ1-2, with 7 bases identical to TRBD1. This CDR3 is 13 amino acids long. V was pared by 3 bases and J by 5 bases, with 3 bases of the junction left unmatched. Per germline, CDR1 SGHAT and CDR2 FQDESV (reference sequence). Here the CDR3 reads CASSFRTGYGYTF. CDR3 DNA: TGTGCCAGCAGCTTCCGGACAGGATATGGCTACACCTTC. Looking up the rest from reference TRBV11-1 and TRBJ1-2 gives the full variable domain: EAEVAQSPRYKITEKSQAVAFWCDPISGHATLYWYRQILGQGPELLVQFQDESVVDDSQLPKDRFSAERLKGVDSTLKIQPAELGDSAMYLCASSFRTGYGYTFGSGTRLTVV.

The chain is built from TRBV7-6 and TRBJ1-3; D gene uncertain. V dropped 4 bases and J dropped 4 bases, with 17 bases sitting between them. Germline CDR1 is SGHVS and CDR2 is FNYEAQ. The CDR3 is 16 amino acids. DNA for the CDR3: TGTGCCAGCAGCTCCCTCGACGGGAGGACGGGAAACACCATATATTTT. It translates to CASSSLDGRTGNTIYF.

Only a few counts were recorded for this clone. The chain recombines TRBV6-5 with TRBJ2-1; the match to TRBD2 covers 7 bases. Germline V gene sequence: CDR1 MNHEY, CDR2 SVGAGI. The CDR3 spans 16 residues. With 0 bases clipped from V and 7 bases from J, the junction kept 9 bases outside the gene matches. Here the CDR3 DNA reads TGTGCCAGCAGTTACTCGACGTGGGAGGGCCAGAATGAGCAGTTCTTC. It codes for CASSYSTWEGQNEQFF.

The chain uses TRBV7-2 and TRBJ1-2; D perhaps matches TRBD1 (5 bases). Germline V gene sequence: CDR1 SGHTA, CDR2 FQGNSA. The V and J ends lost 5 bases and 2 bases respectively, with 12 bases between them. CDR3 length equals 14 residues. The CDR3 sequence is CASSPPTANYGYTF. In nucleotides, the CDR3 is TGTGCCAGCAGCCCCCCGACAGCAAACTATGGCTACACCTTC.

The chain is built from TRBV6-5 and TRBJ1-1; D unresolved. The CDR3 spans 15 residues. Germline V gene lookup returns CDR1 MNHEY and CDR2 SVGAGI. Between the trimmed V and J ends, which lost 7 bases and 4 bases, there was a span of 19 bases. This CDR3 reads CASTPPLGGSTEAFF. The CDR3 DNA is TGTGCCAGCACTCCGCCCCTAGGAGGGAGCACTGAAGCTTTCTTT.

The J gene is TRBJ2-1, the V gene TRBV6-1; TRBD2 aligns across 12 bases. This CDR3 is built from 14 residues. Germline V lookup: CDR1 MNHNS, CDR2 SASEGT. CDR3 bases: TGTGCTACCATGACTAGCGGGGGATGGGATGAGCAGTTCTTC. Translation: CATMTSGGWDEQFF.